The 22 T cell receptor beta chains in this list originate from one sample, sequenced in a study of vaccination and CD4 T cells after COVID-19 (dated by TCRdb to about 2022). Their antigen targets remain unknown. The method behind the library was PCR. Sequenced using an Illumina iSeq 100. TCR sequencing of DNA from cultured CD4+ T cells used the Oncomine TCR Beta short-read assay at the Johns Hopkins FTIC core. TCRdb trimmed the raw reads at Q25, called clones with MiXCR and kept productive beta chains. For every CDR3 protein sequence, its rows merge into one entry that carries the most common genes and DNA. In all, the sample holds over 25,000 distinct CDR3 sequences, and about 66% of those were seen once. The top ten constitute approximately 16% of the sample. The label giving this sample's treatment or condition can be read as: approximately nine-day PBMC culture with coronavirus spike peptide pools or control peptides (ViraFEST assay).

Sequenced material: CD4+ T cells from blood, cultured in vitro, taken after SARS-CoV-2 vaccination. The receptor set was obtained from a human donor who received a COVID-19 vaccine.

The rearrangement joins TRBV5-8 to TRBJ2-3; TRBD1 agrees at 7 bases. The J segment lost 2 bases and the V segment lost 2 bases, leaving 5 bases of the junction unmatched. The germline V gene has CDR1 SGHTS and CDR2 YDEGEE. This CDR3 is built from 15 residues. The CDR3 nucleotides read TGTGCCAGCAGCTTATGGACAGGAGCCACAGATACGCAGTATTTT. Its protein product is CASSLWTGATDTQYF.

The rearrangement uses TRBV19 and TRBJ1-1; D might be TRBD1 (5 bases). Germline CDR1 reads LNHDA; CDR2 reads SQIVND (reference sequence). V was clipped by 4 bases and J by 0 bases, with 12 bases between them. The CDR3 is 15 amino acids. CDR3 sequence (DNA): TGTGCCAGTAGTAGACCACGGGGCCTGAACACTGAAGCTTTCTTT. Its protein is CASSRPRGLNTEAFF.

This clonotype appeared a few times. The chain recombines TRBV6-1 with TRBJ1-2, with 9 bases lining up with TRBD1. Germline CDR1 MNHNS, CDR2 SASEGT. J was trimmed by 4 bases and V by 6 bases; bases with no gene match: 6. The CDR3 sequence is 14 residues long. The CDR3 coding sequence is TGTGCCAGCAGATCCCCGGGACAGGGCTATGGCTACACCTTC. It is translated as CASRSPGQGYGYTF.

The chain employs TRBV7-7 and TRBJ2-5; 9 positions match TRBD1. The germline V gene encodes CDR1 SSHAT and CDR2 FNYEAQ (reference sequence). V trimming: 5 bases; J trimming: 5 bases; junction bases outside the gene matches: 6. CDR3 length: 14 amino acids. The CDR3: CASSLGTGRETQYF. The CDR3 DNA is TGTGCCAGCAGCCTCGGGACAGGGAGGGAGACCCAGTACTTC. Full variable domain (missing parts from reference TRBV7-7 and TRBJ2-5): GAGVSQSPRYKVTKRGQDVTLRCDPISSHATLYWYQQALGQGPEFLTYFNYEAQPDKSGLPSDRFSAERPEGSISTLTIQRTEQRDSAMYRCASSLGTGRETQYFGPGTRLLVL.

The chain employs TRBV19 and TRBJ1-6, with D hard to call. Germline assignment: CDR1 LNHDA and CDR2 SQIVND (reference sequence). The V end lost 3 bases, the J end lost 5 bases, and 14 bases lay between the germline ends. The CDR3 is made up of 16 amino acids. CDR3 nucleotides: TGTGCCAGTAGTATCTCGGCGGGATCCCATAATTCACCCCTCCACTTT. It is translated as CASSISAGSHNSPLHF.

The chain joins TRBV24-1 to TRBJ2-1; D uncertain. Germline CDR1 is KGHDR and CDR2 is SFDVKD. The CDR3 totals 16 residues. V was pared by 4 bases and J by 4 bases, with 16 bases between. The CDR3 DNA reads TGTGCCACCAGTGACCCCCTCTCGTCAGATTACAATGAGCAGTTCTTC. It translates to CATSDPLSSDYNEQFF.

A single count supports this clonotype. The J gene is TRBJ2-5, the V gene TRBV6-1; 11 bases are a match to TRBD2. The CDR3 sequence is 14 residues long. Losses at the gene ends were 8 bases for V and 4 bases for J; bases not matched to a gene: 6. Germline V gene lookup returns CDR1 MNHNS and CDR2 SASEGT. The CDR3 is CASPSGGFRETQYF. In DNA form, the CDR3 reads TGTGCCAGCCCTAGCGGGGGGTTTCGAGAGACCCAGTACTTC.

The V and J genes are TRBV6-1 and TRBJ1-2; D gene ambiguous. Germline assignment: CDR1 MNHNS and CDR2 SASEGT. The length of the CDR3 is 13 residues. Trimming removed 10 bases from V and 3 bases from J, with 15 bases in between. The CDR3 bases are TGTGCCACGAGAACCGAATTGGACTATGGCTACACCTTC. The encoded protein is CATRTELDYGYTF.

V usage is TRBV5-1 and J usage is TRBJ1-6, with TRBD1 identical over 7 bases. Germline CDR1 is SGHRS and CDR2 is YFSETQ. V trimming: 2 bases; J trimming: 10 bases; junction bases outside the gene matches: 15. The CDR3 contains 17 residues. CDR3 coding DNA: TGCGCCAGCAGCTTAGGGCAGGGGGACAGTTTTGGATCACCCCTCCACTTT. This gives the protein CASSLGQGDSFGSPLHF.

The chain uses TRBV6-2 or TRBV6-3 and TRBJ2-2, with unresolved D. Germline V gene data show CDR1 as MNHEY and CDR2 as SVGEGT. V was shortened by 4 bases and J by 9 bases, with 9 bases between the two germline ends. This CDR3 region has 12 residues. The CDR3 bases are TGTGCCAGCAGTTGGGCAGTAAGGGAGCTGTTTTTT. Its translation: CASSWAVRELFF.

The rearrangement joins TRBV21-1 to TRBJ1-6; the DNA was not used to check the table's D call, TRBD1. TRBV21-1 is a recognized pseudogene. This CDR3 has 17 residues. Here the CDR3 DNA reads TGTGCCAGCAGCAAACTCGATGCGGGGGGCGTTAATTCACCCCTCCACTTT. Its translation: CASSKLDAGGVNSPLHF.

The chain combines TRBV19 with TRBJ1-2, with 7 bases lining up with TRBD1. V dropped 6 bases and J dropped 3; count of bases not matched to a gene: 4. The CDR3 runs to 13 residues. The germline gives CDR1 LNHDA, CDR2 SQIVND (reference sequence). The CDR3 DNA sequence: TGTGCCAGTAGCCCCCAGGGGGACTATGGCTACACCTTC. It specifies CASSPQGDYGYTF.

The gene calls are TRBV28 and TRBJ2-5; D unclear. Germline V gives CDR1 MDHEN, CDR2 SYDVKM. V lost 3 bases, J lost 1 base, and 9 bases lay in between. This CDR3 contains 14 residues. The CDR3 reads CASSLILPQETQYF. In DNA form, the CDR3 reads TGTGCCAGCAGTTTGATCTTACCCCAAGAGACCCAGTACTTC.

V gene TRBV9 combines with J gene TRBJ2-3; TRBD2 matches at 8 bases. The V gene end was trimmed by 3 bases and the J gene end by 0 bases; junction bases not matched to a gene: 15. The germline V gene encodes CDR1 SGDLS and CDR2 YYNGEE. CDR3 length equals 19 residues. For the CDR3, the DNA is TGTGCCAGCAGCGCCGGTGGAGCGGGGGTGGCCTCTAGCACAGATACGCAGTATTTT. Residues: CASSAGGAGVASSTDTQYF.

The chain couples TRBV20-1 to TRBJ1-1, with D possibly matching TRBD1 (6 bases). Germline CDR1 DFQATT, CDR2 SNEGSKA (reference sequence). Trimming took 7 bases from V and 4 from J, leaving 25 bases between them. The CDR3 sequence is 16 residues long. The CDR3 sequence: CSVPPGGVYFGTEAFF. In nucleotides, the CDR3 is TGCAGTGTTCCCCCGGGGGGCGTTTATTTTGGCACTGAAGCTTTCTTT.

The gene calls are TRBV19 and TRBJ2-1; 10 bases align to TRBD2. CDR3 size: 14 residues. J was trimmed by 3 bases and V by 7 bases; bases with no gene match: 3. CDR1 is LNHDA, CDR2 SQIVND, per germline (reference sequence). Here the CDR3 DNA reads TGTGCCAGTACCCGGACTAGCGGCTACAATGAGCAGTTCTTC. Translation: CASTRTSGYNEQFF. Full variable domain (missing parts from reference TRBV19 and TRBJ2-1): DGGITQSPKYLFRKEGQNVTLSCEQNLNHDAMYWYRQDPGQGLRLIYYSQIVNDFQKGDIAEGYSVSREKKESFPLTVTSAQKNPTAFYLCASTRTSGYNEQFFGPGTRLTVL.

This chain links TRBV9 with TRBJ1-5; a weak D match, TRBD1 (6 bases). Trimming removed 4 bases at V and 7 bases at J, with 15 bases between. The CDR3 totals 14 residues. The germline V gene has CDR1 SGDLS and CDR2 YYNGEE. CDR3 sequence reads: CASSPTGYGQPQHF. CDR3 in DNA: TGTGCCAGCAGCCCTACAGGGTACGGACAGCCCCAGCATTTT.

CDR3 region: CASSSLGEDRDNSPLHF. The CDR3 region has the DNA TGTGCCAGCAGCTCCCTAGGGGAGGACAGGGATAATTCACCCCTCCACTTT. This chain joins TRBV7-9 and TRBJ1-6, with TRBD1 identical over 8 bases. Germline assignment: CDR1 SEHNR and CDR2 FQNEAQ (reference sequence). With 4 bases clipped from V and 5 bases from J, the junction kept 10 bases outside the gene matches. This CDR3 has 17 amino acids.

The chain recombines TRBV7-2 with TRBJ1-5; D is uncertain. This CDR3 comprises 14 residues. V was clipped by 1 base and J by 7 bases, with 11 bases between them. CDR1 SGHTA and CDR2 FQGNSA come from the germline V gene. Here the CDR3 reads CASSLEVQDQPQHF. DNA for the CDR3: TGTGCCAGCAGCTTAGAGGTTCAGGACCAGCCCCAGCATTTT.

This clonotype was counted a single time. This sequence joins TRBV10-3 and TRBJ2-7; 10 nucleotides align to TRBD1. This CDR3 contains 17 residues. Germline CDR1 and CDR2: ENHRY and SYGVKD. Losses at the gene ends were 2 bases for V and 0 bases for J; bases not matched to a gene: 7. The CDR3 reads CAISEVSGQGSSYEQYF. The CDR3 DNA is TGTGCCATCAGTGAGGTATCGGGACAGGGGTCCTCCTACGAGCAGTACTTC.

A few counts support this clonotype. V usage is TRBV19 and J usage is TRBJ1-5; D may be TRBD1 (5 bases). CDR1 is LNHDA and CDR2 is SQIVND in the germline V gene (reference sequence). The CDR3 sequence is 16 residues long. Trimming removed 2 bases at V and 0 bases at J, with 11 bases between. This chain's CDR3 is CASSISRQGSNQPQHF. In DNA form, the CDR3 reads TGTGCCAGTAGTATAAGTCGGCAGGGTAGCAATCAGCCCCAGCATTTT. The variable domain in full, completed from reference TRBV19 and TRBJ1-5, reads DGGITQSPKYLFRKEGQNVTLSCEQNLNHDAMYWYRQDPGQGLRLIYYSQIVNDFQKGDIAEGYSVSREKKESFPLTVTSAQKNPTAFYLCASSISRQGSNQPQHFGDGTRLSIL.

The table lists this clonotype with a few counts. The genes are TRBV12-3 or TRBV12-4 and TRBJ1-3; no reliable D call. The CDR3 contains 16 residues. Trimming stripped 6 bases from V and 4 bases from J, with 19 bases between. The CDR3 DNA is TGTGCCAGCAGAAAGACCGAGAGGTTAGCAGGAAACACCATATATTTT. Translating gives CASRKTERLAGNTIYF.